This T cell receptor (beta chain) was identified during a study of cytomegalovirus exposure and HLA in healthy donors. Study context: Inside one of the first data releases sat around 86 million unique TCRs taken from HLA-typed donors. General observations from the study: Rarity held for most TCR sequences, but there were some public TCRs that occurred in many donors.

Regarding this clone: The antigen is undetermined.

CDR1 and CDR2 (germline): SGHRS, YFSETQ. With V trimmed by 7 bases and J by 1 base, 4 bases remained unmatched. CDR3 size: 15 residues. Primers included in the PCR were 60 Vbeta and 13 Jbeta primers. Assay used: immunoSEQ multiplex PCR; TCRdb lists only in-frame clones, some missing. The repertoire has some 130,000 clones, 66% of them found once; the top ten carry approximately 1.6%. The clonotype originates from a human donor in good health. Specimen: PBMCs. The V call is TRBV5-1, the J call TRBJ2-2, with 10 bases lining up with TRBD2. CDR3 region: CASGRTSGNTGELFF. The CDR3 DNA is TGCGCCAGCGGCAGGACTAGCGGGAACACCGGGGAGCTGTTTTTT.